A selection of T cell receptor beta chains follows, all from one sample in a study of T cells in Graves' hyperthyroidism and ophthalmopathy. TCRdb recomputed calls from the multiplex PCR reads with MiXCR, one row per CDR3 protein. This sample carries approximately 330,000 distinct CDR3 sequences, roughly 13% of them seen once, and the ten largest clones take 34%. The sequenced sample was blood. These receptors were obtained from a woman aged 40 to 55 with Graves' ophthalmopathy. Each CDR3 is given with its conserved first and last residue. Each record gives: D gene, CDR3 length, J gene, V gene, clone size, CDR3 DNA, CDR3 protein. D genes are given only for firm matches. Size is omitted from some rows. Given values are once, few, many or a class for expanded clones.

D gene: TRBD1; CDR3 length: 15; J gene: TRBJ2-7; V gene: TRBV15; clone size: few; CDR3 DNA: TGTGCCACCAGCAGGAGGGGACAGGGGCAGGACGAGCAGTACTTC; CDR3 protein: CATSRRGQGQDEQYF
D gene: NA; CDR3 length: 12; J gene: TRBJ2-5; V gene: TRBV29-1; clone size: few; CDR3 DNA: TGCAGCGTTTCCGCCGCCGGAGGGGCCCAGTACTTC; CDR3 protein: CSVSAAGGAQYF
D gene: NA; CDR3 length: 13; J gene: TRBJ1-4; V gene: TRBV5-6; clone size: NA; CDR3 DNA: TGTGCCAGCAGCGGTCCCGGGGAGGAAAAACTGTTTTTT; CDR3 protein: CASSGPGEEKLFF
D gene: NA; CDR3 length: 14; J gene: TRBJ2-7; V gene: TRBV2; clone size: NA; CDR3 DNA: TGTGCCAGCAGTGTCGAGACAGGATCCTACGAGCAGTACTTC; CDR3 protein: CASSVETGSYEQYF
D gene: NA; CDR3 length: 12; J gene: TRBJ2-2; V gene: TRBV27; clone size: many; CDR3 DNA: TGTGCCAGCAGTCCCACAACCGGGGAGCTGTTTTTT; CDR3 protein: CASSPTTGELFF
D gene: TRBD2; CDR3 length: 14; J gene: TRBJ2-7; V gene: TRBV28; clone size: few; CDR3 DNA: TGTGCCAGCACCCTTAAGGGACTACCATACGAGCAGTACTTC; CDR3 protein: CASTLKGLPYEQYF
D gene: TRBD2; CDR3 length: 12; J gene: TRBJ2-7; V gene: TRBV29-1; clone size: NA; CDR3 DNA: TGCAGCGGGGGGGGAGCGGGCCACGAGCAGTACTTC; CDR3 protein: CSGGGAGHEQYF
D gene: NA; CDR3 length: 13; J gene: TRBJ1-1; V gene: TRBV20-1; clone size: many; CDR3 DNA: TGCAGTGCTGACGGACAAATGAACACTGAAGCTTTCTTT; CDR3 protein: CSADGQMNTEAFF
D gene: NA; CDR3 length: 15; J gene: TRBJ1-1; V gene: TRBV20-1; clone size: few; CDR3 DNA: TGCAGTGCTAGAGTTCCAGGCGGGAGGAACCCTGAAGCTTTCTTT; CDR3 protein: CSARVPGGRNPEAFF
D gene: TRBD2; CDR3 length: 16; J gene: TRBJ2-1; V gene: TRBV27; clone size: few; CDR3 DNA: TGTGCCAGCAGTTTATGGGTAGCGGGAGGAAAAAATGAGCAGTTCTTC; CDR3 protein: CASSLWVAGGKNEQFF
D gene: NA; CDR3 length: 17; J gene: TRBJ2-3; V gene: TRBV11-3; clone size: few; CDR3 DNA: TGTGCCAGCAGCTTAGATCCGCCGGGAGAGGGTACAGATACGCAGTATTTT; CDR3 protein: CASSLDPPGEGTDTQYF
D gene: TRBD1; CDR3 length: 14; J gene: TRBJ1-2; V gene: TRBV30; clone size: many; CDR3 DNA: TGTGCCTGCCATCCGGGACAGGGAGGCTATGGCTACACCTTC; CDR3 protein: CACHPGQGGYGYTF
D gene: NA; CDR3 length: 11; J gene: TRBJ1-1; V gene: TRBV30; clone size: few; CDR3 DNA: TGTGCCTGGAGGGGGGACGGTGAAGCTTTCTTT; CDR3 protein: CAWRGDGEAFF
D gene: TRBD1; CDR3 length: 14; J gene: TRBJ1-1; V gene: TRBV11-2; clone size: many; CDR3 DNA: TGTGCCAGCAGCCGGAACAGGGGGCTAGGTGAAGCTTTCTTT; CDR3 protein: CASSRNRGLGEAFF
D gene: TRBD1; CDR3 length: 14; J gene: TRBJ2-5; V gene: TRBV2; clone size: few; CDR3 DNA: TGTGCCAGCCGACGCCGGGACAGGGGAGAGATCCAGTACTTC; CDR3 protein: CASRRRDRGEIQYF
D gene: NA; CDR3 length: 16; J gene: TRBJ1-3; V gene: TRBV24-1; clone size: few; CDR3 DNA: TGTGCCACCAGTGATTCCCAGCGGAGCTCTGGAAACACCATATATTTT; CDR3 protein: CATSDSQRSSGNTIYF
D gene: NA; CDR3 length: 13; J gene: TRBJ1-1; V gene: TRBV7-9; clone size: few; CDR3 DNA: TGTGCCAGCAGTCCTTCCGTGCCCCCTGAAGCTTTCTTT; CDR3 protein: CASSPSVPPEAFF
D gene: NA; CDR3 length: 13; J gene: TRBJ2-7; V gene: TRBV5-4; clone size: NA; CDR3 DNA: TGTGCCAGCAGCTCACCGGGGGACTACGAGCAGTACTTC; CDR3 protein: CASSSPGDYEQYF
D gene: TRBD2; CDR3 length: 15; J gene: TRBJ2-1; V gene: TRBV27; clone size: few; CDR3 DNA: TGTGCCAGCACCCAACGGACTAGCGGATTCAATGAGCAGTTCTTC; CDR3 protein: CASTQRTSGFNEQFF
D gene: TRBD2; CDR3 length: 15; J gene: TRBJ2-1; V gene: TRBV7-9; clone size: many; CDR3 DNA: TGTGCCAGCAGCTTAGCTAGCGGGAAATGGAATGAGCAGTTCTTC; CDR3 protein: CASSLASGKWNEQFF
D gene: TRBD2; CDR3 length: 14; J gene: TRBJ2-1; V gene: TRBV19; clone size: many; CDR3 DNA: TGTGCCAGTAGTATGGGCGGGAGTAACAATGAGCAGTTCTTC; CDR3 protein: CASSMGGSNNEQFF
D gene: NA; CDR3 length: 15; J gene: TRBJ2-5; V gene: TRBV6-1; clone size: few; CDR3 DNA: TGTGCCAGCAGTCCGTCCAGGGTAAAGTCTGAGACCCAGTACTTC; CDR3 protein: CASSPSRVKSETQYF